Listed here is a single T cell receptor (beta chain). What it binds is not known. The sample originates from a study of cytomegalovirus exposure and HLA in healthy donors. Overall study findings and caveats: A later analysis found common viral pathogens apparently linked to several of the most significant clusters. The CMV antigen specificity of a few CMV-associated chains was confirmed through in vitro analysis.

PCR primers comprised 60 Vbeta and 13 Jbeta primers. Here immunoSEQ multiplex PCR was the method, and the copy in TCRdb shows in-frame clones only, minus some. The table includes 90,000 to 140,000 clones, about 13% detected once. This TCR was recovered from a middle-aged man in good health and CMV-seropositive. Sample: PBMCs.

This CDR3 reads CASSLDLGQSYEQYF. The CDR3 DNA follows: TGTGCCAGCAGCTTAGATCTGGGCCAGAGCTACGAGCAGTACTTC. The chain is built from TRBV11-2 and TRBJ2-7; no firm D call. This CDR3 is built from 15 residues. V dropped 0 bases and J dropped 3 bases, with 12 bases sitting between them. Germline CDR1 reads SGHAT; CDR2 reads FQNNGV. The variable domain in full, with the rest retrieved from reference TRBV11-2 and TRBJ2-7, is EAGVAQSPRYKIIEKRQSVAFWCNPISGHATLYWYQQILGQGPKLLIQFQNNGVVDDSQLPKDRFSAERLKGVDSTLKIQPAKLEDSAVYLCASSLDLGQSYEQYFGPGTRLTVT.